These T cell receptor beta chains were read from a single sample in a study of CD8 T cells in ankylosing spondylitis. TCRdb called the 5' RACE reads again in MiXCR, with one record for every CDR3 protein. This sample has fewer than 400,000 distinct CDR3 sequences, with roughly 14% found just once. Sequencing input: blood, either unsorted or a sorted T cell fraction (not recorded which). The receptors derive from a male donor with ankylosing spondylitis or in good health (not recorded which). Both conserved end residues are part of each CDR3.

cdr3_aa: CASSSPGTGDSEQYF; v_call: TRBV19; j_call: TRBJ2-7
cdr3_aa: CASRPAVNYGYTF; v_call: TRBV6-1; j_call: TRBJ1-2
cdr3_aa: CASSYSTTSGDQETQYF; v_call: TRBV6-5; j_call: TRBJ2-5
cdr3_aa: CASSLNRGTGELFF; v_call: TRBV5-1; j_call: TRBJ2-2
cdr3_aa: CACSSPLGLGGSEETQYF; v_call: TRBV3-1; j_call: TRBJ2-5
cdr3_aa: CAISESNGHTGELFF; v_call: TRBV10-3; j_call: TRBJ2-2
cdr3_aa: CASSLEGFTEAFF; v_call: TRBV12-3/TRBV12-4; j_call: TRBJ1-1
cdr3_aa: CASSSMGVPSTDTQYF; v_call: TRBV3-1; j_call: TRBJ2-3
cdr3_aa: CASSLDGQGHQPQHF; v_call: TRBV7-8; j_call: TRBJ1-5
cdr3_aa: CASSLQRTYEQYF; v_call: TRBV7-2; j_call: TRBJ2-7
cdr3_aa: CASSIRAAPQHF; v_call: TRBV19; j_call: TRBJ1-5
cdr3_aa: CASSQDGTGVNQPQHF; v_call: TRBV4-1; j_call: TRBJ1-5
cdr3_aa: CASSQSGSPAYNEQFF; v_call: TRBV4-2; j_call: TRBJ2-1
cdr3_aa: CASSQVRGAGTEAFF; v_call: TRBV4-2; j_call: TRBJ1-1
cdr3_aa: CASSQDLVGQPQHF; v_call: TRBV3-1; j_call: TRBJ1-5
cdr3_aa: CASSFGRPTDTQYF; v_call: TRBV5-1; j_call: TRBJ2-3
cdr3_aa: CASSQDQQRGAMGETQYF; v_call: TRBV4-1; j_call: TRBJ2-5
cdr3_aa: CASSPGSYGYTF; v_call: TRBV5-1; j_call: TRBJ1-2
cdr3_aa: CASSFSGNNHEQYF; v_call: TRBV11-2; j_call: TRBJ2-7
cdr3_aa: CSAAGIAGTADTF; v_call: TRBV29-1; j_call: TRBJ1-2
cdr3_aa: CSARDGMNTGELFF; v_call: TRBV29-1; j_call: TRBJ2-2
cdr3_aa: CASASGGANGELFF; v_call: TRBV7-9; j_call: TRBJ2-2
cdr3_aa: CSAPYRAGSPLHF; v_call: TRBV20-1; j_call: TRBJ1-6
cdr3_aa: CASSLRTETGNEQYF; v_call: TRBV5-6; j_call: TRBJ2-7
cdr3_aa: CASSQGTSSNYGYTF; v_call: TRBV4-1; j_call: TRBJ1-2
cdr3_aa: CASSQDGTESSYEQYF; v_call: TRBV4-2; j_call: TRBJ2-7
cdr3_aa: CASSLFDGNTEAFF; v_call: TRBV27; j_call: TRBJ1-1
cdr3_aa: CASSPRELPNTEAFF; v_call: TRBV5-1; j_call: TRBJ1-1
cdr3_aa: CASSFRGSSWETQYF; v_call: TRBV5-1; j_call: TRBJ2-5
cdr3_aa: CASSQDGLNTGELFF; v_call: TRBV4-2; j_call: TRBJ2-2
cdr3_aa: CASSFGWLGTEAFF; v_call: TRBV7-9; j_call: TRBJ1-1
cdr3_aa: CASSPRDRERNEQFF; v_call: TRBV7-2; j_call: TRBJ2-1
cdr3_aa: CASSLTSLYTDTQYF; v_call: TRBV5-1; j_call: TRBJ2-3
cdr3_aa: CASTGQGGLAKFGF; v_call: TRBV12-3/TRBV12-4; j_call: TRBJ2-1
cdr3_aa: CASSQPLAGGPNEQFF; v_call: TRBV12-3/TRBV12-4; j_call: TRBJ2-1
cdr3_aa: CASSYLKARGGYTF; v_call: TRBV12-3/TRBV12-4; j_call: TRBJ1-2
cdr3_aa: CSAGLGQNNSPLHF; v_call: TRBV20-1; j_call: TRBJ1-6
cdr3_aa: CASSLAWGRGETQYF; v_call: TRBV5-1; j_call: TRBJ2-5
cdr3_aa: CASGLPSPGKLFF; v_call: TRBV12-5; j_call: TRBJ1-4
cdr3_aa: CASSLFPTSGITDTQYF; v_call: TRBV5-1; j_call: TRBJ2-3
cdr3_aa: CASHRATNEKLFF; v_call: TRBV10-3; j_call: TRBJ1-4
cdr3_aa: CASSPQQGLSEAFF; v_call: TRBV19; j_call: TRBJ1-1
cdr3_aa: CASSFADSNQPQHF; v_call: TRBV12-3/TRBV12-4; j_call: TRBJ1-5
cdr3_aa: CAISESVGNTEAFF; v_call: TRBV10-3; j_call: TRBJ1-1
cdr3_aa: CSAFNDQDTQYF; v_call: TRBV20-1; j_call: TRBJ2-3
cdr3_aa: CSASGLGSYNEQFF; v_call: TRBV20-1; j_call: TRBJ2-1
cdr3_aa: CASSLYRDTGELFF; v_call: TRBV12-3/TRBV12-4; j_call: TRBJ2-2